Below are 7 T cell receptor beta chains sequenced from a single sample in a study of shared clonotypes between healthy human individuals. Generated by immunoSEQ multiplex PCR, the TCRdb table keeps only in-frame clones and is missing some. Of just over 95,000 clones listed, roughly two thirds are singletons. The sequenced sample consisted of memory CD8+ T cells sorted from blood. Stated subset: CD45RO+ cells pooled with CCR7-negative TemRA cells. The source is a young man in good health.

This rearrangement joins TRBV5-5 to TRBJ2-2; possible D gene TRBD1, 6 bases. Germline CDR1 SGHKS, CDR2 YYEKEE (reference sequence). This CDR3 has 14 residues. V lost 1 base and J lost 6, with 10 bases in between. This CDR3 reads CASSLQGGAGELFF. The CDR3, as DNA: TGTGCCAGCAGCTTGCAAGGGGGTGCCGGGGAGCTGTTTTTT.

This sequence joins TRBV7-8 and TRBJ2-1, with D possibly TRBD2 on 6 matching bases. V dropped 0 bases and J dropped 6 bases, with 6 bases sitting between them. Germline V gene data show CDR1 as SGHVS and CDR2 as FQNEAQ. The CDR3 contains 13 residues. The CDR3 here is CASSLASGNEQFF. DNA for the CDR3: TGTGCCAGCAGCTTAGCTAGCGGCAATGAGCAGTTCTTC.

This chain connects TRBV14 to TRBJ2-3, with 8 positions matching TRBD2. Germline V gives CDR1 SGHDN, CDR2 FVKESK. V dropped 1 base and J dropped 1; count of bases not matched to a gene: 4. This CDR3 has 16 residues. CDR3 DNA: TGTGCCAGCAGCCAAGGGGAGACTAGCGGCACAGATACGCAGTATTTT. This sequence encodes CASSQGETSGTDTQYF.

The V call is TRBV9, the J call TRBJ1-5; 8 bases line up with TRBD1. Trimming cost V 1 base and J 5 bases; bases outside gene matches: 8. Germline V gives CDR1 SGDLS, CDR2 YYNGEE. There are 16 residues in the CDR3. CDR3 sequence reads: CASSVTGAGGDQPQHF. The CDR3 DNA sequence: TGTGCCAGCAGCGTAACCGGGGCAGGGGGCGATCAGCCCCAGCATTTT.

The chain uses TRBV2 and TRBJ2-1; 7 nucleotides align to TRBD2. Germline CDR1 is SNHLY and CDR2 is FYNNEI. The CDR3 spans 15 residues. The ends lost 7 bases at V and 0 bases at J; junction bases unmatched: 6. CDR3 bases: TGTGCCAGCAATGGAGCGGGAAACTCCTACAATGAGCAGTTCTTC. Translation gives CASNGAGNSYNEQFF. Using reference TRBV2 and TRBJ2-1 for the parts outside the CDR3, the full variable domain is EPEVTQTPSHQVTQMGQEVILRCVPISNHLYFYWYRQILGQKVEFLVSFYNNEISEKSEIFDDQFSVERPDGSNFTLKIRSTKLEDSAMYFCASNGAGNSYNEQFFGPGTRLTVL.

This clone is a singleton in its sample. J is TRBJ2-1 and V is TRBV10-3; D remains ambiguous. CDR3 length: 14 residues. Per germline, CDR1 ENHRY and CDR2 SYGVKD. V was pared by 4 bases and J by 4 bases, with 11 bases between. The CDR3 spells CAISAKVGYNEQFF. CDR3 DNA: TGTGCCATCAGTGCGAAGGTGGGATACAATGAGCAGTTCTTC.

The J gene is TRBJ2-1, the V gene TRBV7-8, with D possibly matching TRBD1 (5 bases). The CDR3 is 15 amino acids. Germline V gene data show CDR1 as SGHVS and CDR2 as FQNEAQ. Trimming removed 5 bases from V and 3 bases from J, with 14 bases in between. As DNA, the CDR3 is TGTGCCAGCAGCCTTAACAAGGACAACTACAATGAGCAGTTCTTC. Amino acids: CASSLNKDNYNEQFF.